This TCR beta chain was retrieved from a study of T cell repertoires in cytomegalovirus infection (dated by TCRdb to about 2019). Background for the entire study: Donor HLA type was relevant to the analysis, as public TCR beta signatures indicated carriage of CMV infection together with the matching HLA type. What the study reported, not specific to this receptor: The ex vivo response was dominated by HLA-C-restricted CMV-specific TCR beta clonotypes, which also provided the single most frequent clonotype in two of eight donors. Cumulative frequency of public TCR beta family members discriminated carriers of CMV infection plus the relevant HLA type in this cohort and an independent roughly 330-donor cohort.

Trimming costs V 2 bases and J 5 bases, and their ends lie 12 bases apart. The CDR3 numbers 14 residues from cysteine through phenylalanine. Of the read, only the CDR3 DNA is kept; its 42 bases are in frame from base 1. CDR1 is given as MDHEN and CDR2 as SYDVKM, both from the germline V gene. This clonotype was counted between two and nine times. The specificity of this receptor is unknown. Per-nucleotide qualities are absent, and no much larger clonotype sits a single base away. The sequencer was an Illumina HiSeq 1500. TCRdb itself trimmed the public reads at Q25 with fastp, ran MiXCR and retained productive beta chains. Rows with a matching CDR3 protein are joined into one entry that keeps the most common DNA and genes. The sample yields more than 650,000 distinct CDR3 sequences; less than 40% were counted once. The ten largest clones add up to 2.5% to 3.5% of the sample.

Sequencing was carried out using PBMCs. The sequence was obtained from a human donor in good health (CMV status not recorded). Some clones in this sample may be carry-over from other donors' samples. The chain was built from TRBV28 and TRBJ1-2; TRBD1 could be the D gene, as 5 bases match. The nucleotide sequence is TGTGCCAGCAGTTTACGGGGGGATTGGTATGGCTACACCTTC. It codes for CASSLRGDWYGYTF.